This T cell receptor (beta chain) emerged from a study of CD8 T cells in Susac syndrome. The wider study: Within the group of sequenced Susac syndrome patients, roughly six had active disease and about 8 were in remission.

The authors reverse transcribed about 0.5 to 1 ug RNA with random hexamers. TCRdb reanalysed the immunoSEQ multiplex PCR reads using MiXCR and keeps one entry per CDR3 protein. The sample contains about 94,000 distinct CDR3 sequences, roughly 94% of which appear only once. The length of the CDR3 is 12 residues. The V gene's germline CDR1 is MDHEN and CDR2 SYDVKM. V was clipped by 10 bases and J by 5 bases, with 14 bases between them. The source of this sequence is a human donor with Susac syndrome. The specimen was CD4+ T cells from PBMCs. This chain uses TRBV28 with TRBJ2-5; D gene ambiguous. The CDR3 spells CATPYNGETQYF. Written as DNA, the CDR3 is TGTGCCACCCCGTATAATGGGGAGACCCAGTACTTC.